The clone carrying this TCR beta chain appeared a single time. Its antigen remains unidentified. This sample was included in a study of cytomegalovirus exposure and HLA in healthy donors. Study-wide results and limits: According to the study, around 180 TCR beta chains were cytomegalovirus-associated.

An approximately 120-subject validation cohort, separate from the approximately 720-subject first cohort, supplied the donors. The CDR3 runs 13 residues. V trimming: 5 bases; J trimming: 11 bases; junction bases outside the gene matches: 11. The germline gives CDR1 MDHEN, CDR2 SYDVKM. Clones were read by immunoSEQ multiplex PCR, and TCRdb kept only the in-frame ones, dropping some. The table has about 330,000 clones, about nine tenths seen once. Sequencing was done on a sample of PBMCs. The sequence was collected from a woman younger than 35 in good health and CMV-seronegative. V usage is TRBV28 and J usage is TRBJ1-1; 7 bases fit TRBD1. CDR3 sequence: CASSLGQRVRAFF. CDR3 DNA: TGTGCCAGCAGTCTGGGACAGAGGGTTAGGGCTTTCTTT.